The rows below give T cell receptor beta chains drawn from one sample of a study of blood T cell repertoires in COVID-19. The assay was immunoSEQ multiplex PCR, and TCRdb's table has in-frame clones only and misses some. The repertoire holds fewer than 350,000 clones, with under 90% as singletons. The sample was peripheral blood. These receptors originate from a woman in her sixties or seventies with active or convalescent COVID-19. The CDR3 runs from the conserved cysteine through the conserved F or W. The order of the fields is CDR3 protein, CDR3 DNA, clone size, D gene, J gene, V gene. The D gene is left open where the match is weak. Not all rows give a size; the values are once, few, many and, for expanded clones, a class.

CDR3aa: CASRVPDRGYSVEQFF
CDR3nt: TGTGCCAGCAGGGTTCCCGACAGGGGGTATTCCGTTGAGCAGTTCTTC
abundance: .
d_gene: TRBD1
j_gene: TRBJ2-1
v_gene: TRBV7-9

CDR3aa: CASSVSTGVLANTEAFF
CDR3nt: TGTGCCAGCAGCGTTTCGACAGGGGTACTCGCGAACACTGAAGCTTTCTTT
abundance: .
d_gene: TRBD1
j_gene: TRBJ1-1
v_gene: TRBV9

CDR3aa: CASGTWDSVNEQFF
CDR3nt: TGTGCCAGCGGCACTTGGGACAGCGTCAATGAGCAGTTCTTC
abundance: .
d_gene: TRBD1
j_gene: TRBJ2-1
v_gene: TRBV14

CDR3aa: CASSPGSGGYGYTF
CDR3nt: TGTGCCAGCAGCCCGGGGAGCGGGGGCTATGGCTACACCTTC
abundance: .
d_gene: .
j_gene: TRBJ1-2
v_gene: TRBV3-1/TRBV3-2

CDR3aa: CASSTPSRDRSYNEQFF
CDR3nt: TGTGCCAGCAGCACCCCTTCCCGGGACAGGTCCTACAATGAGCAGTTCTTC
abundance: .
d_gene: TRBD1
j_gene: TRBJ2-1
v_gene: TRBV13

CDR3aa: CASSYALSTDTQYF
CDR3nt: TGTGCCAGCAGTTACGCACTAAGCACAGATACGCAGTATTTT
abundance: .
d_gene: .
j_gene: TRBJ2-3
v_gene: TRBV6-5

CDR3aa: CASSPNLGQGYGYTF
CDR3nt: TGCGCCAGCAGCCCGAATCTCGGACAGGGCTATGGCTACACCTTC
abundance: .
d_gene: TRBD1
j_gene: TRBJ1-2
v_gene: TRBV5-1

CDR3aa: CASSPTGGSGYGYTF
CDR3nt: TGTGCCAGCAGTCCAACAGGGGGCAGCGGCTATGGCTACACCTTC
abundance: .
d_gene: TRBD1
j_gene: TRBJ1-2
v_gene: TRBV14

CDR3aa: CASSLAGDRGQETQYF
CDR3nt: TGTGCCAGCAGCTTGGCCGGGGACAGGGGGCAAGAGACCCAGTACTTC
abundance: .
d_gene: TRBD1
j_gene: TRBJ2-5
v_gene: TRBV5-4

CDR3aa: CASSITGGTYHLYGYTF
CDR3nt: TGTGCCAGCAGCATAACAGGGGGCACCTACCATCTCTATGGCTACACCTTC
abundance: .
d_gene: TRBD1
j_gene: TRBJ1-2
v_gene: TRBV7-9

CDR3aa: CASSCPGCDTQYF
CDR3nt: TGTGCCAGCAGCTGCCCCGGGTGCGATACGCAGTATTTT
abundance: .
d_gene: .
j_gene: TRBJ2-3
v_gene: TRBV7-9

CDR3aa: CASSTYDGAEAFF
CDR3nt: TGTGCCAGCAGCACCTATGACGGGGCTGAAGCTTTCTTT
abundance: .
d_gene: .
j_gene: TRBJ1-1
v_gene: TRBV7-2

CDR3aa: CASSQEPHTGLNEKLFF
CDR3nt: TGCGCCAGCAGCCAAGAACCCCACACGGGATTGAATGAAAAACTGTTTTTT
abundance: few
d_gene: .
j_gene: TRBJ1-4
v_gene: TRBV4-3

CDR3aa: CASSRRGQGAPQYF
CDR3nt: TGTGCCAGTAGTCGCCGGGGACAGGGGGCGCCCCAGTACTTC
abundance: .
d_gene: TRBD1
j_gene: TRBJ2-5
v_gene: TRBV19

CDR3aa: CASSYRLAGGPETQYF
CDR3nt: TGTGCCAGCAGCTACCGACTAGCGGGGGGCCCAGAGACCCAGTACTTC
abundance: .
d_gene: TRBD2
j_gene: TRBJ2-5
v_gene: TRBV7-6

CDR3aa: CASRGDRAHGYTF
CDR3nt: TGTGCCAGCAGGGGGGACAGGGCCCATGGCTACACCTTC
abundance: .
d_gene: TRBD1
j_gene: TRBJ1-2
v_gene: TRBV2

CDR3aa: CASSSMLSGAAGTGELFF
CDR3nt: TGTGCCAGCAGCTCCATGCTTAGCGGCGCTGCGGGCACCGGGGAGCTGTTTTTT
abundance: .
d_gene: .
j_gene: TRBJ2-2
v_gene: TRBV5-6

CDR3aa: CSVGLRATDTQYF
CDR3nt: TGCAGCGTTGGGCTCAGGGCCACAGATACGCAGTATTTT
abundance: .
d_gene: .
j_gene: TRBJ2-3
v_gene: TRBV29-1

CDR3aa: CASSLQGAKNIQYF
CDR3nt: TGTGCCAGCAGCCTACAGGGAGCCAAAAACATTCAGTACTTC
abundance: few
d_gene: .
j_gene: TRBJ2-4
v_gene: TRBV5-4

CDR3aa: CASSRTTGRGPNYGYTF
CDR3nt: TGTGCCAGCAGCCGCACCACAGGGAGAGGACCTAACTATGGCTACACCTTC
abundance: .
d_gene: .
j_gene: TRBJ1-2
v_gene: TRBV25-1

CDR3aa: CASSSTGSNEKLFF
CDR3nt: TGTGCCAGCAGCTCAACAGGGTCTAATGAAAAACTGTTTTTT
abundance: .
d_gene: .
j_gene: TRBJ1-4
v_gene: TRBV7-9

CDR3aa: CASLEGHQLTEAFF
CDR3nt: TGTGCCAGCCTCGAGGGACATCAACTCACTGAAGCTTTCTTT
abundance: .
d_gene: .
j_gene: TRBJ1-1
v_gene: TRBV13

CDR3aa: CASSMVMGGAWPQHF
CDR3nt: TGTGCCAGTAGTATGGTCATGGGGGGGGCATGGCCCCAGCATTTT
abundance: once
d_gene: .
j_gene: TRBJ1-5
v_gene: TRBV19

CDR3aa: CASSQEYNSGNTIYF
CDR3nt: TGCGCCAGCAGCCAAGAATACAACTCTGGAAACACCATATATTTT
abundance: .
d_gene: .
j_gene: TRBJ1-3
v_gene: TRBV4-3

CDR3aa: CASTVAGVSYF
CDR3nt: TGTGCCAGCACCGTAGCGGGGGTGTCCTACTTC
abundance: .
d_gene: TRBD2
j_gene: TRBJ2-4
v_gene: TRBV12-3/TRBV12-4

CDR3aa: CASGWDSLTYEQYF
CDR3nt: TGTGCCAGCGGATGGGACAGTTTAACCTACGAGCAGTACTTC
abundance: .
d_gene: TRBD1
j_gene: TRBJ2-7
v_gene: TRBV7-9

CDR3aa: CASKGGASTDTQYF
CDR3nt: TGTGCCAGCAAGGGGGGGGCAAGCACAGATACGCAGTATTTT
abundance: .
d_gene: .
j_gene: TRBJ2-3
v_gene: TRBV11-3

CDR3aa: CASNQRPNTEAFF
CDR3nt: TGTGCCAGCAACCAGAGGCCGAACACTGAAGCTTTCTTT
abundance: few
d_gene: .
j_gene: TRBJ1-1
v_gene: TRBV5-4

CDR3aa: CASSRDRVDQPQHF
CDR3nt: TGTGCCAGCAGCCGTGACAGGGTGGATCAGCCCCAGCATTTT
abundance: .
d_gene: TRBD1
j_gene: TRBJ1-5
v_gene: TRBV27

CDR3aa: CASSSDREDGQPQHF
CDR3nt: TGTGCCAGCAGTTCGGACAGGGAGGATGGACAGCCCCAGCATTTT
abundance: .
d_gene: TRBD1
j_gene: TRBJ1-5
v_gene: TRBV6-5

CDR3aa: CASSPRQGDQPQHF
CDR3nt: TGTGCCAGCAGCCCTAGACAGGGGGATCAGCCCCAGCATTTT
abundance: few
d_gene: TRBD1
j_gene: TRBJ1-5
v_gene: TRBV7-2

CDR3aa: CASRGQGWTF
CDR3nt: TGTGCCAGCAGAGGACAGGGCTGGACCTTC
abundance: .
d_gene: TRBD1
j_gene: TRBJ1-2
v_gene: TRBV28

CDR3aa: CASSLFTGTPNEQFF
CDR3nt: TGTGCCAGCAGCCTATTTACCGGGACTCCGAATGAGCAGTTCTTC
abundance: .
d_gene: .
j_gene: TRBJ2-1
v_gene: TRBV7-8

CDR3aa: CASSYTAGALDGYTF
CDR3nt: TGTGCCAGCAGTTACACAGCGGGGGCGCTTGATGGCTACACCTTC
abundance: .
d_gene: .
j_gene: TRBJ1-2
v_gene: TRBV6-2/TRBV6-3

CDR3aa: CAISGMGTSKTYEQYF
CDR3nt: TGTGCCATCAGTGGGATGGGGACTAGTAAAACCTACGAGCAGTACTTC
abundance: .
d_gene: TRBD2
j_gene: TRBJ2-7
v_gene: TRBV10-3

CDR3aa: CASRNDRSLTYEQYF
CDR3nt: TGTGCCAGCAGAAACGACAGGTCCCTAACCTACGAGCAGTACTTC
abundance: few
d_gene: .
j_gene: TRBJ2-7
v_gene: TRBV27

CDR3aa: CASSFPGTVTDTQYF
CDR3nt: TGTGCCAGCAGTTTCCCCGGGACTGTCACAGATACGCAGTATTTT
abundance: .
d_gene: .
j_gene: TRBJ2-3
v_gene: TRBV2

CDR3aa: CASTAQGILSYGYTF
CDR3nt: TGTGCCAGCACTGCGCAGGGGATCCTGAGCTATGGCTACACCTTC
abundance: .
d_gene: .
j_gene: TRBJ1-2
v_gene: TRBV2

CDR3aa: CASSQASTGGMRNEQFF
CDR3nt: TGCGCCAGCAGCCAAGCATCCACAGGGGGCATGAGAAATGAGCAGTTCTTC
abundance: .
d_gene: TRBD1
j_gene: TRBJ2-1
v_gene: TRBV4-1

CDR3aa: CASSKNRGEIGNEQFF
CDR3nt: TGTGCCAGCAGCAAGAACAGGGGGGAGATAGGTAATGAGCAGTTCTTC
abundance: .
d_gene: TRBD1
j_gene: TRBJ2-1
v_gene: TRBV5-4

CDR3aa: CAAGTGGFDTQYF
CDR3nt: TGTGCCGCCGGGACAGGGGGTTTCGATACGCAGTATTTT
abundance: .
d_gene: TRBD1
j_gene: TRBJ2-3
v_gene: TRBV2

CDR3aa: CASSTSPTPGETQYF
CDR3nt: TGTGCCAGCTCTACATCCCCAACCCCAGGGGAGACCCAGTACTTC
abundance: .
d_gene: .
j_gene: TRBJ2-5
v_gene: TRBV27

CDR3aa: CASSSGQGNTEAFF
CDR3nt: TGCGCCAGCAGCTCAGGACAGGGAAACACTGAAGCTTTCTTT
abundance: once
d_gene: TRBD1
j_gene: TRBJ1-1
v_gene: TRBV5-1

CDR3aa: CASTIRGEYNSPLHF
CDR3nt: TGTGCCAGTACCATACGGGGGGAATATAATTCACCCCTCCACTTT
abundance: .
d_gene: .
j_gene: TRBJ1-6
v_gene: TRBV19

CDR3aa: CASSLRQGNNEQFF
CDR3nt: TGTGCCAGCAGTTTAAGACAGGGAAACAATGAGCAGTTCTTC
abundance: .
d_gene: TRBD1
j_gene: TRBJ2-1
v_gene: TRBV27

CDR3aa: CASSPPWAGSTDTQYF
CDR3nt: TGTGCCAGCAGCCCCCCATGGGCGGGGAGCACAGATACGCAGTATTTT
abundance: once
d_gene: .
j_gene: TRBJ2-3
v_gene: TRBV7-8